The 25 T cell receptor beta chains reported below all come from one sample, sequenced in a study of spatial heterogeneity in lung cancer (dated by TCRdb to about 2019). Libraries were made using 5' RACE. Instrument used: NextSeq 500. The public reads were reprocessed in TCRdb via fastp at Q25 and MiXCR, keeping in-frame beta chains. Duplicate CDR3 protein sequences are folded into a single record with the most common DNA and genes. The sample records 35,000 to 55,000 distinct CDR3 sequences, roughly 13% of which are singletons. The top ten clones comprise 55% to 65% of the sample. Interpreted using the paper, the time point label stands for: sample taken at primary tumor resection. The sample here was PBMCs, taken at surgery. These receptors originate from a male donor with early-stage non-small cell lung cancer.

The sample holds many counts of this clonotype. The chain's CDR3 is CASSLGRGGQGPGSYGYTF. The CDR3 DNA follows: TGTGCCAGCAGCTTAGGACGGGGCGGACAGGGGCCCGGGAGCTATGGCTACACCTTC. The chain joins TRBV11-2 to TRBJ1-2; 9 positions agree with TRBD1. The CDR3 covers 19 residues. J gave up 4 bases and V 1 base, and 16 bases lay outside the gene matches. The V gene's germline CDR1 is SGHAT and CDR2 FQNNGV.

This clonotype was found a few times. The chain couples TRBV13 to TRBJ2-3, with 12 nucleotides matching TRBD2. Losses at the gene ends were 5 bases for V and 0 bases for J; bases not matched to a gene: 6. Germline V CDR1 and CDR2: PRHDT, FYEKMQ (reference sequence). This CDR3 has 17 amino acids. The DNA of the CDR3 is TGTGCCAGCAGCCTCCGACTAGCGGGGGAGAGCACAGATACGCAGTATTTT. This gives the protein CASSLRLAGESTDTQYF.

This clonotype was seen more than once but under ten times. The genes are TRBV9 and TRBJ1-6; TRBD1 is a possible D gene (5 bases). Germline V gene lookup returns CDR1 SGDLS and CDR2 YYNGEE. This CDR3 is 14 amino acids long. The germline V and J ends were trimmed by 2 bases and 8 bases, with 11 bases remaining between them. The CDR3 DNA sequence: TGTGCCAGCAGCGTGGAACAGGACTATTCACCCCTCCACTTT. Residues: CASSVEQDYSPLHF.

Details on this clonotype: A read error may be the cause here, since a much bigger clone is one base away. The genes are TRBV4-1 and TRBJ2-1, with 8 bases that match TRBD2. CDR1 is MGHRA, CDR2 YSYEKL, per germline. V shed 2 bases and J 8 bases; nucleotides not matched to a gene: 8. There are 15 residues in the CDR3. CDR3 loop: CASSQYGTSPDEQFF. DNA for the CDR3: TGCGCCAGCAGCCAATACGGGACTAGTCCAGATGAGCAGTTCTTC.

This clonotype was picked up many times. The gene calls are TRBV19 and TRBJ2-5; 7 positions agree with TRBD1. CDR3 length equals 14 residues. Germline CDR1 reads LNHDA; CDR2 reads SQIVND (reference sequence). V was pared by 5 bases and J by 5 bases, with 8 bases of the junction left unmatched. This CDR3 is CASSPSTGWETQYF. Written as DNA, the CDR3 is TGTGCCAGTAGTCCCTCGACAGGGTGGGAGACCCAGTACTTC.

The rearrangement links TRBV20-1 to TRBJ1-6, with D possibly matching TRBD1 (6 bases). Germline assignment: CDR1 DFQATT and CDR2 SNEGSKA (reference sequence). This CDR3 has 14 amino acids. V shed 3 bases and J shed 9 bases, with 15 bases lying between them. The CDR3 sequence is CSARNREGGSPLHF. CDR3 in DNA: TGCAGTGCTAGGAACAGGGAGGGAGGTTCACCCCTCCACTTT.

This clonotype was observed many times. The V call is TRBV13, the J call TRBJ2-3; D unresolved. CDR3 length: 12 amino acids. The V gene lost 3 bases and the J gene lost 10 bases, with 11 bases spanning the gap. The germline CDR1 and CDR2 sequences are PRHDT and FYEKMQ (reference sequence). The CDR3 DNA reads as TGTGCCAGCAGCTTTTGGACGAAGGCGCAGTATTTT. Translation gives CASSFWTKAQYF.

This clonotype was counted only a few times. The CDR3 reads CASSPELQEAASGANVLTF. As DNA, the CDR3 is TGCGCCAGCAGTCCCGAATTACAGGAGGCGGCGTCTGGGGCCAACGTCCTGACTTTC. This chain links TRBV23-1 with TRBJ2-6, with D perhaps being TRBD1 or TRBD2 (5 bases each). TRBV23-1 is reported as an ORF; its role is uncertain. The CDR3 loop spans 19 amino acids. Trimming removed 4 bases at V and 1 base at J, with 20 bases between.

This clonotype was observed a few times. This sequence joins TRBV29-1 and TRBJ2-7; TRBD1 matches 11 bases. Losses at the gene ends were 3 bases for V and 3 bases for J; bases not matched to a gene: 4. The CDR3 totals 14 residues. In germline, CDR1 is SQVTM, CDR2 ANQGSEA. The CDR3 DNA is TGCAGCGTTGACGCCGGGACAGGGGGCTACGAGCAGTACTTC. Encoded protein: CSVDAGTGGYEQYF.

This clonotype was found many times. This sequence joins TRBV7-2 and TRBJ2-3; D not resolved. This CDR3 is built from 13 residues. The germline gives CDR1 SGHTA, CDR2 FQGNSA. The V end lost 5 bases, the J end lost 0 bases, and 6 bases lay between the germline ends. In DNA, the CDR3 is TGTGCCAGCAGCCCGGAGAGCACAGATACGCAGTATTTT. Translating it yields CASSPESTDTQYF.

This clonotype was found a few times. This chain connects TRBV6-6 to TRBJ1-4; D unresolved. Germline values: CDR1 MNHNY, CDR2 SVGAGI (reference sequence). The V end lost 2 bases, the J end lost 6 bases, and 10 bases lay between the germline ends. CDR3 size: 14 residues. CDR3 nucleotides: TGTGCCAGCAGTTACGGCAGGTCGGATGAAAAACTGTTTTTT. Encoded protein: CASSYGRSDEKLFF.

This clonotype has a count of ten or more. The V call is TRBV7-3, the J call TRBJ2-5, with 8 bases aligning to TRBD1. V lost 3 bases to trimming and J lost 4 bases; unmatched junction nucleotides: 1. CDR3 length: 13 amino acids. Germline assignment: CDR1 SGHTA and CDR2 FQGTGA. CDR3 loop: CASSFTGGETQYF. The DNA of the CDR3 is TGTGCCAGCAGCTTTACAGGGGGAGAGACCCAGTACTTC.

The chain joins TRBV19 to TRBJ1-4, with D possibly TRBD1 on 6 matching bases. This CDR3 contains 14 residues. V gave up 6 bases and J gave up 8 bases, with 16 bases separating them. Germline CDR1 reads LNHDA; CDR2 reads SQIVND (reference sequence). The CDR3 spells CASRRETGGEKLFF. The CDR3 DNA follows: TGTGCCAGTAGACGGGAGACCGGGGGCGAAAAACTGTTTTTT.

The table lists this clonotype with a few counts. J is TRBJ2-5 and V is TRBV24-1; D possibly corresponds to TRBD2 (5 bases). With 2 bases removed from V and 4 bases from J, the gap between germline ends came to 10 bases. The CDR3 has 14 amino acids. Germline assignment: CDR1 KGHDR and CDR2 SFDVKD. DNA for the CDR3: TGTGCCACCAGTGATTCCCTAGCCGGAGAGACCCAGTACTTC. Translated: CATSDSLAGETQYF.

The chain carries TRBV5-4 and TRBJ2-5; D gene ambiguous. In germline, CDR1 is SGHNT, CDR2 YYREEE (reference sequence). The CDR3 has 13 amino acids. V shed 0 bases and J shed 5 bases, with 8 bases lying between them. CDR3 protein: CASSLVLEETQYF. CDR3 DNA: TGTGCCAGCAGCTTGGTCCTCGAGGAGACCCAGTACTTC.

This clonotype was detected ten times or more. The chain is built from TRBV7-2 and TRBJ2-1, with D unresolved. V lost 4 bases and J lost 0, with 10 bases in between. CDR3 size: 15 residues. Germline V gene data show CDR1 as SGHTA and CDR2 as FQGNSA. The CDR3 loop is CASSSTYGSYNEQFF. The CDR3 DNA sequence: TGTGCCAGCAGCTCGACCTACGGCTCCTACAATGAGCAGTTCTTC.

The V and J genes are TRBV4-2 and TRBJ1-3; weak D call: TRBD1 (6 bases). The CDR3 extends over 15 amino acids. V gave up 3 bases and J gave up 2 bases, with 11 bases separating them. The germline CDR1 and CDR2 sequences are LGHNA and YNFKEQ. Written as DNA, the CDR3 is TGTGCCAGCAGCCAGGACAGAAATACTGGAAACACCATATATTTT. Its translation: CASSQDRNTGNTIYF.

This clonotype was picked up many times. The chain recombines TRBV10-3 with TRBJ1-2; possibly TRBD1 for D (5 bases). The CDR3 sequence is 12 residues long. The V end was cut by 7 bases, the J end by 6 bases, with 12 bases between. Germline CDR1 is ENHRY and CDR2 is SYGVKD. The CDR3 spells CAITQGTDGYTF. The CDR3 nucleotides are TGTGCCATCACCCAGGGAACGGATGGCTACACCTTC.

V gene TRBV6-5 combines with J gene TRBJ1-2; D remains ambiguous. The CDR3 is 15 amino acids. Germline CDR1 and CDR2: MNHEY and SVGAGI. V was clipped by 5 bases and J by 0 bases, with 13 bases between them. CDR3 loop: CASSIFFPPNYGYTF. CDR3 in DNA: TGTGCCAGCAGTATCTTTTTCCCTCCTAACTATGGCTACACCTTC.

The genes are TRBV7-2 and TRBJ2-1; 9 nucleotides align to TRBD2. Trimming at V came to 5 bases and at J to 5 bases, leaving 4 bases not matched to a gene. There are 14 residues in the CDR3. The V gene's germline CDR1 is SGHTA and CDR2 FQGNSA. The CDR3 DNA sequence: TGTGCCAGCAGCCGAAGACTAGCGGACAATGAGCAGTTCTTC. It translates to CASSRRLADNEQFF. The full variable domain, rest sourced from reference TRBV7-2 and TRBJ2-1, is GAGVSQSPSNKVTEKGKDVELRCDPISGHTALYWYRQSLGQGLEFLIYFQGNSAPDKSGLPSDRFSAERTGGSVSTLTIQRTQQEDSAVYLCASSRRLADNEQFFGPGTRLTVL.

This clonotype has more than one count but fewer than ten. The V call is TRBV7-2, the J call TRBJ2-3, with 11 bases aligning to TRBD2. Germline V gene data show CDR1 as SGHTA and CDR2 as FQGNSA. This CDR3 region has 17 residues. Unmatched junction bases numbered 14, after V lost 1 base and J lost 11 bases. The DNA of the CDR3 is TGTGCCAGCAGCTTAGAAGGGCTAGCGGGAGGAATGGACCAGCAGTATTTT. This encodes CASSLEGLAGGMDQQYF.

In this sample, this clonotype turned up a few times. This rearrangement joins TRBV2 to TRBJ2-1; 8 nucleotides agree with TRBD1. Germline V CDR1 and CDR2: SNHLY, FYNNEI. With 8 bases clipped from V and 12 bases from J, the junction kept 12 bases outside the gene matches. There are 13 residues in the CDR3. The chain's CDR3 is CASETTGAPGQFF. The CDR3 DNA is TGTGCCAGCGAGACGACAGGGGCCCCTGGGCAGTTCTTC.

This clonotype was found many times. J is TRBJ2-7 and V is TRBV7-2; unclear D gene. Germline-derived CDR1 and CDR2 are SGHTA and FQGNSA. This CDR3 is 14 amino acids long. Trimming took off 2 bases at V and 0 bases at J, with 8 bases between the two ends. Here the CDR3 DNA reads TGTGCCAGCAGCTTAAGAGAGGACTCCTACGAGCAGTACTTC. It specifies CASSLREDSYEQYF.

In its sample, this clonotype was seen a few times. This chain uses TRBV6-1 with TRBJ1-1; 12 bases align to TRBD1. Trimming cost V 8 bases and J 5 bases; bases outside gene matches: 3. The CDR3 is 13 residues long. Germline V lookup: CDR1 MNHNS, CDR2 SASEGT. CDR3 DNA sequence: TGTGCCAGCGGGGACAGGGGGCGGACTGAAGCTTTCTTT. Residues: CASGDRGRTEAFF.

This clonotype was detected ten times or more. The chain recombines TRBV3-1 with TRBJ2-7, with unresolved D. Trimming cost V 1 base and J 3 bases, with 4 bases left between them. Germline values: CDR1 LGHDT, CDR2 YNNKEL (reference sequence). This CDR3 comprises 12 residues. The CDR3 region is CASSQAGYEQYF. The CDR3, as DNA: TGTGCCAGCAGCCAAGCGGGCTACGAGCAGTACTTC.